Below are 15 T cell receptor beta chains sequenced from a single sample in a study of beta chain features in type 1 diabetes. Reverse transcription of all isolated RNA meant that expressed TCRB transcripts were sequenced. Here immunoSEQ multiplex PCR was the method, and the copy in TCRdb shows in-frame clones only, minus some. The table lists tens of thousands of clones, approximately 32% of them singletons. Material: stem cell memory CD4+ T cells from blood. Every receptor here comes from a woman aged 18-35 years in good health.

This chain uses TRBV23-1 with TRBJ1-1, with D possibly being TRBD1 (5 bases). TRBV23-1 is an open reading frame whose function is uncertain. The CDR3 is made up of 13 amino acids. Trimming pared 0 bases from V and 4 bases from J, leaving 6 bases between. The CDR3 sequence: CASSQSTVTEAFF. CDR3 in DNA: TGCGCCAGCAGTCAATCGACAGTCACTGAAGCTTTCTTT.

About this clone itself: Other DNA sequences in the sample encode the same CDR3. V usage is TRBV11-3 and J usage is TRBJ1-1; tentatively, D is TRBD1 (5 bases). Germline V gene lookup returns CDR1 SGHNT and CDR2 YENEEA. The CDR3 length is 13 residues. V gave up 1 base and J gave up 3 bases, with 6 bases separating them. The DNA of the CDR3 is TGTGCCAGCAGCTTAGGGGGGGACACTGAAGCTTTCTTT. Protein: CASSLGGDTEAFF.

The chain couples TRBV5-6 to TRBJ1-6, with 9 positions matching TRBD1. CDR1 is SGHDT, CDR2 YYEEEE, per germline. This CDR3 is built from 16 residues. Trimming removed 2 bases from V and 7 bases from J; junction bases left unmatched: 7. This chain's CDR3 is CASSFQDRGLNSPLHF. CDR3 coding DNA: TGTGCCAGCAGCTTTCAGGACAGGGGTTTGAATTCACCCCTCCACTTT.

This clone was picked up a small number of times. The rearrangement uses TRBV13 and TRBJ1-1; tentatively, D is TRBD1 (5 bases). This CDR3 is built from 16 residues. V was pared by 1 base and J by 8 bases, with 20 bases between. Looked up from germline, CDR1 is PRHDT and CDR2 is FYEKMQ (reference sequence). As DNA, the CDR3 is TGTGCCAGCAGCTTAGTCCCCGTTTCTCGGGGGTCCGAAGCTTTCTTT. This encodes CASSLVPVSRGSEAFF.

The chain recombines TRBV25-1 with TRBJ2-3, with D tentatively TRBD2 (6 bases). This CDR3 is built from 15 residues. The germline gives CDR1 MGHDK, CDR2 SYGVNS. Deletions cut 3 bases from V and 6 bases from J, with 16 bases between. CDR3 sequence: CASSDLGTFGDTQYF. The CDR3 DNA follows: TGTGCCAGCAGTGACCTAGGGACTTTTGGGGATACGCAGTATTTT.

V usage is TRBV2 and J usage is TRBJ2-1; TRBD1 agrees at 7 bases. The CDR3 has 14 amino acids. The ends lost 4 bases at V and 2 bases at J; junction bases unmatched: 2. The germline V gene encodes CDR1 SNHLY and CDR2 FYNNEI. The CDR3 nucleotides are TGTGCCAGCAGTGGACAGGGCACCTACAATGAGCAGTTCTTC. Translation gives CASSGQGTYNEQFF.

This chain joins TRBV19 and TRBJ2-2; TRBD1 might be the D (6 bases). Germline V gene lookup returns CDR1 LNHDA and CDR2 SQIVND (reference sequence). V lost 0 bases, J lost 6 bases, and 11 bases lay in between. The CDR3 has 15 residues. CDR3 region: CASSIEAQGSGELFF. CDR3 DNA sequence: TGTGCCAGTAGTATAGAGGCCCAGGGGTCCGGGGAGCTGTTTTTT.

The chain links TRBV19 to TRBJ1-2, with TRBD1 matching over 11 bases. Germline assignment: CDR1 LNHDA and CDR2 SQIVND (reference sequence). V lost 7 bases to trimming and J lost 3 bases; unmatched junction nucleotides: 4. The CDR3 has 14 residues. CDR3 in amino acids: CASKRTGGDYGYTF. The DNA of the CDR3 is TGTGCCAGTAAGCGGACAGGGGGCGACTATGGCTACACCTTC.

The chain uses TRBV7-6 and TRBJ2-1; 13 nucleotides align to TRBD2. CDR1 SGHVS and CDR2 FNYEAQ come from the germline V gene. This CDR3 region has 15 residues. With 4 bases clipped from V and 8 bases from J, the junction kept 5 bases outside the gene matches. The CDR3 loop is CASSSLAGGSDEQFF. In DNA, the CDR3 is TGTGCCAGCAGCTCACTAGCGGGAGGGTCAGATGAGCAGTTCTTC.

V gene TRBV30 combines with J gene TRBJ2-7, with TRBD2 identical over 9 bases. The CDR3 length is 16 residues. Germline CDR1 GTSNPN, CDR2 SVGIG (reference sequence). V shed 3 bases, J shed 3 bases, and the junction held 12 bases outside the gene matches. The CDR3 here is CAWRAYGGTSIYEQYF. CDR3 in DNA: TGTGCCTGGAGGGCGTACGGGGGGACTAGCATCTACGAGCAGTACTTC.

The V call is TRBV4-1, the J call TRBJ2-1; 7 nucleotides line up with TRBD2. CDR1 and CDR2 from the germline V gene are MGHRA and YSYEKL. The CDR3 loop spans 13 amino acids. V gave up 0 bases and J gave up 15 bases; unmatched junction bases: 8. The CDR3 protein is CASSQDLGLYPFF. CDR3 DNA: TGCGCCAGCAGCCAAGATCTGGGACTATATCCGTTCTTC.

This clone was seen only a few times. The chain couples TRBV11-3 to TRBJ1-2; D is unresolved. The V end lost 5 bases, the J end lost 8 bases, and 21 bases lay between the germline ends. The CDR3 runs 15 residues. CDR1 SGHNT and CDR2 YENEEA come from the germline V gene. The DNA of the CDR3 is TGTGCCAGCAGCGACTTAAACGGGATAGGAGGAGGCTACACCTTC. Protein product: CASSDLNGIGGGYTF.

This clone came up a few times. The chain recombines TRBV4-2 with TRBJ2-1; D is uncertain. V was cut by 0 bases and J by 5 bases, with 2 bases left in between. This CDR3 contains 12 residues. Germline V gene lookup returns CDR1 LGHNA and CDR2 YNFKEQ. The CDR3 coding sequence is TGTGCCAGCAGCCAAGACAACAATGAGCAGTTCTTC. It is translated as CASSQDNNEQFF.

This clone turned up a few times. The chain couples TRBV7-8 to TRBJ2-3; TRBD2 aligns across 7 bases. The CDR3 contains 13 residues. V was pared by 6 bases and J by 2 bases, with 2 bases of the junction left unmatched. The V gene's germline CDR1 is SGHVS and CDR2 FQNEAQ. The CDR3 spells CASRGLLTDTQYF. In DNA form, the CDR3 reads TGTGCCAGCAGGGGACTACTCACAGATACGCAGTATTTT.

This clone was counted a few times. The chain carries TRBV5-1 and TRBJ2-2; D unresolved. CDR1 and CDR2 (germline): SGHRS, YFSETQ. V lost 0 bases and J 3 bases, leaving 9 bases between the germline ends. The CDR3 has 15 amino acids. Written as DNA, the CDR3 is TGCGCCAGCAGCTTGGACCGGAGATACACCGGGGAGCTGTTTTTT. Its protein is CASSLDRRYTGELFF. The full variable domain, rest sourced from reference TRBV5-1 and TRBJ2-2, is KAGVTQTPRYLIKTRGQQVTLSCSPISGHRSVSWYQQTPGQGLQFLFEYFSETQRNKGNFPGRFSGRQFSNSRSEMNVSTLELGDSALYLCASSLDRRYTGELFFGEGSRLTVL.